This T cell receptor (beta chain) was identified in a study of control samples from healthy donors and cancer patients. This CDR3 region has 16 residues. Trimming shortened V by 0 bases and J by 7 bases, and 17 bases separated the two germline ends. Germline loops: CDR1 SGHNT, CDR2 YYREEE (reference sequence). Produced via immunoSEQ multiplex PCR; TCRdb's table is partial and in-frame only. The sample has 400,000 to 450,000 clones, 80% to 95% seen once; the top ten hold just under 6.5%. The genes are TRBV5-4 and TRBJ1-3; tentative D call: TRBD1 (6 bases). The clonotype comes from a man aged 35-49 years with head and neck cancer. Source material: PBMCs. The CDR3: CASSLDPPGVGNTIYF. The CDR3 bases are TGTGCCAGCAGCTTGGACCCGCCAGGGGTTGGGAACACCATATATTTT.